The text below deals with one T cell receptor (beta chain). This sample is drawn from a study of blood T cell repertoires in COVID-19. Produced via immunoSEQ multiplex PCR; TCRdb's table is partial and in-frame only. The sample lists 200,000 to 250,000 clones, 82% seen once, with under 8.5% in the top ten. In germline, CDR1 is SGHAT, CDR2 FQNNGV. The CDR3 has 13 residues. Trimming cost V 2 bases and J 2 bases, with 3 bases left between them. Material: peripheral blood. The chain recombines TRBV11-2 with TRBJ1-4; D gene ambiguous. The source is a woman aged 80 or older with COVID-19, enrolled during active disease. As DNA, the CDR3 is TGTGCCAGCAGCTTATATACTAATGAAAAACTGTTTTTT. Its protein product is CASSLYTNEKLFF.